This T cell receptor beta chain came from a study of immune evolution from preneoplasia to lung adenocarcinoma. Study-level findings and limits: Top clone frequencies peaked in normal lung, apparently declining through invasive adenocarcinoma.

On this clone itself: Antigen specificity is unknown.

The repertoire was sequenced with immunoSEQ multiplex PCR; TCRdb's copy has only in-frame clones and lacks some. The data show fewer than 8,000 clones, with 83% seen just once and approximately 2.9% held by the top ten. The CDR3 consists of 16 residues. Germline CDR1 is MNHNS and CDR2 is SASEGT. With 1 base removed from V and 0 bases from J, the gap between germline ends came to 11 bases. Sequenced input: FFPE minimally invasive lung adenocarcinoma tissue. This chain uses TRBV6-1 with TRBJ2-3; the D is unclear. The clonotype originates from a person aged 65-85 years with lung adenocarcinoma. As DNA, the CDR3 is TGTGCCAGCAGTGAAGGGGCGAGTCCTAGCACAGATACGCAGTATTTT. This codes for CASSEGASPSTDTQYF.